The rows below give T cell receptor beta chains drawn from one sample of a study of cytomegalovirus exposure and HLA in healthy donors. TCRdb's copy holds only in-frame clones and misses some; the assay was immunoSEQ multiplex PCR. The sample records 100,000 to 150,000 clones, roughly 79% being singletons. The sequencing sample was made of PBMCs. The source of these receptors is a boy aged 2 to 10 in good health and CMV-seronegative. Each CDR3 is given with its conserved first and last residue. Clone size, where shown, is once, few, many, or a class for clones that have expanded.

v_call: TRBV15; cdr3_length: 16; clone_size: -; j_call: TRBJ1-1; cdr3_aa: CATSRDANRVNTEAFF
v_call: TRBV4-1; cdr3_length: 14; clone_size: -; j_call: TRBJ1-1; cdr3_aa: CASSQGRGPTEAFF
v_call: TRBV5-4; cdr3_length: 15; clone_size: -; j_call: TRBJ1-3; cdr3_aa: CASSLWTGDRNTIYF
v_call: TRBV6-5; cdr3_length: 15; clone_size: -; j_call: TRBJ2-6; cdr3_aa: CASSYSAAGANVLTF
v_call: TRBV6-4; cdr3_length: 15; clone_size: few; j_call: TRBJ2-1; cdr3_aa: CASSATGTSVHEQFF
v_call: TRBV7-2; cdr3_length: 16; clone_size: -; j_call: TRBJ2-2; cdr3_aa: CASSLRGGRNTGELFF
v_call: TRBV7-3; cdr3_length: 15; clone_size: -; j_call: TRBJ1-6; cdr3_aa: CASSLQGRANSPLHF
v_call: TRBV9; cdr3_length: 15; clone_size: few; j_call: TRBJ2-3; cdr3_aa: CASSPSGGPADTQYF
v_call: TRBV10-3; cdr3_length: 22; clone_size: -; j_call: TRBJ2-1; cdr3_aa: CAISDPGGRNKEYRSSYNEQFF
v_call: TRBV5-6; cdr3_length: 16; clone_size: -; j_call: TRBJ2-1; cdr3_aa: CASSSLVLAGEEEQFF
v_call: TRBV11-2; cdr3_length: 17; clone_size: -; j_call: TRBJ2-3; cdr3_aa: CASSLGLAGRYTDMQYF
v_call: TRBV7-6; cdr3_length: 16; clone_size: once; j_call: TRBJ1-1; cdr3_aa: CASSALMRVAHTEAFF
v_call: TRBV7-9; cdr3_length: 16; clone_size: -; j_call: TRBJ1-5; cdr3_aa: CASSLARGTGNQPQHF
v_call: TRBV18; cdr3_length: 14; clone_size: -; j_call: TRBJ2-5; cdr3_aa: CASSPQASQETQYF
v_call: TRBV19; cdr3_length: 19; clone_size: -; j_call: TRBJ2-3; cdr3_aa: CASNLPTGTSGRDTDTQYF
v_call: TRBV11-1; cdr3_length: 17; clone_size: -; j_call: TRBJ1-2; cdr3_aa: CASSFGDSSSSNYGYTF
v_call: TRBV19; cdr3_length: 15; clone_size: few; j_call: TRBJ2-5; cdr3_aa: CASSIGLIPGETQYF
v_call: TRBV6-4; cdr3_length: 14; clone_size: -; j_call: TRBJ1-1; cdr3_aa: CASSDSHLNTEAFF
v_call: TRBV29-1; cdr3_length: 15; clone_size: -; j_call: TRBJ1-1; cdr3_aa: CSVERTGTGKTEAFF
v_call: TRBV4-2; cdr3_length: 16; clone_size: -; j_call: TRBJ2-1; cdr3_aa: CASSQGGSGGYNEQFF
v_call: TRBV4-1; cdr3_length: 15; clone_size: -; j_call: TRBJ2-7; cdr3_aa: CASSQVVGLNYEQYF
v_call: TRBV19; cdr3_length: 12; clone_size: -; j_call: TRBJ1-2; cdr3_aa: CASTQGDYGYTF
v_call: TRBV9; cdr3_length: 15; clone_size: once; j_call: TRBJ1-2; cdr3_aa: CASSVEGWGNYGYTF
v_call: TRBV6-4; cdr3_length: 14; clone_size: few; j_call: TRBJ2-1; cdr3_aa: CASSVTTGVDEQFF
v_call: TRBV27; cdr3_length: 12; clone_size: -; j_call: TRBJ1-5; cdr3_aa: CASSHPNQPQHF
v_call: TRBV7-2; cdr3_length: 13; clone_size: -; j_call: TRBJ2-7; cdr3_aa: CASSLGGTYEQYF
v_call: TRBV5-1; cdr3_length: 16; clone_size: once; j_call: TRBJ1-6; cdr3_aa: CASSLEVTGQGSPLHF
v_call: TRBV15; cdr3_length: 15; clone_size: few; j_call: TRBJ1-2; cdr3_aa: CATSRDGQGLYGYTF
v_call: TRBV5-1; cdr3_length: 17; clone_size: -; j_call: TRBJ2-1; cdr3_aa: CASSWEGLAGGYNEQFF
v_call: TRBV7-6; cdr3_length: 15; clone_size: -; j_call: TRBJ1-1; cdr3_aa: CASSPPHGQNTEAFF
v_call: TRBV19; cdr3_length: 15; clone_size: once; j_call: TRBJ1-1; cdr3_aa: CASTPKQGSNTEAFF
v_call: TRBV19; cdr3_length: 12; clone_size: -; j_call: TRBJ1-2; cdr3_aa: CATRTGRFGNTF
v_call: TRBV7-9; cdr3_length: 14; clone_size: -; j_call: TRBJ2-5; cdr3_aa: CASRGGRVGETQYF
v_call: TRBV9; cdr3_length: 14; clone_size: -; j_call: TRBJ1-1; cdr3_aa: CASSVGTGNTEAFF
v_call: TRBV5-8; cdr3_length: 18; clone_size: -; j_call: TRBJ2-1; cdr3_aa: CASSLAGRGLDPYNEQFF
v_call: TRBV7-2; cdr3_length: 12; clone_size: -; j_call: TRBJ1-5; cdr3_aa: CASSLDREPQHF
v_call: TRBV19; cdr3_length: 15; clone_size: -; j_call: TRBJ1-1; cdr3_aa: CASIPKEGLGTEAFF
v_call: TRBV6-1; cdr3_length: 14; clone_size: -; j_call: TRBJ1-5; cdr3_aa: CASSVTGDNQPQHF
v_call: TRBV4-2; cdr3_length: 15; clone_size: -; j_call: TRBJ1-3; cdr3_aa: CASSQELGSGNTIYF
v_call: TRBV19; cdr3_length: 17; clone_size: -; j_call: TRBJ2-1; cdr3_aa: CASSIDRGGAPYNEQFF
v_call: TRBV4-2; cdr3_length: 17; clone_size: -; j_call: TRBJ2-5; cdr3_aa: CASSQDGGGRAVETQYF